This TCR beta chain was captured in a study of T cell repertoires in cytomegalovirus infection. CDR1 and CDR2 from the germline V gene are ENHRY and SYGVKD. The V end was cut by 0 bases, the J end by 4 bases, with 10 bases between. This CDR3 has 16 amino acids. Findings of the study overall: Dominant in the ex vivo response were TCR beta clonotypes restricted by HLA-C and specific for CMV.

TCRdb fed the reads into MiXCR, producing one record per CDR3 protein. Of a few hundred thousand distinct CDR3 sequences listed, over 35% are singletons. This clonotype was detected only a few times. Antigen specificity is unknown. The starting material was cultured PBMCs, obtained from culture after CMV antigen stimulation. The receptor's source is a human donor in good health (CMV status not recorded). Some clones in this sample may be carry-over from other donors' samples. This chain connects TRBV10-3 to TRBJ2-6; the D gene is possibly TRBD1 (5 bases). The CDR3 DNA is TGTGCCATCAGTGAGTCAAGGGGATCCGGGGCCAACGTCCTGACTTTC. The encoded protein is CAISESRGSGANVLTF.